The source of this T cell receptor (beta chain) is a study of T-cell memory formation after mild COVID-19. Per germline, CDR1 SGHTA and CDR2 FQGNSA. V gave up 2 bases and J gave up 12 bases, with 13 bases separating them. The CDR3 totals 13 residues. Each CDR3 protein is one row after TCRdb ran MiXCR on the 5' RACE reads. Among about 250,000 distinct CDR3 sequences listed, around 15% were seen once. In its sample, this clonotype was seen a few times. What it recognizes is unknown. Points from the study as a whole: A second wave expanding day 15 to 37 was CD4+-biased; contracting clones were balanced. Several responding clones turned up in pre-infection memory, indicating that cross-reactive memory may have taken part. Most CD4+ clones that shrank were in CM and EM, while CD8+ ones turned up in EMRA.

The TCR originated in a young man who had mild COVID-19 (a few samples of this study predate the infection). Cell type and time point are not known. The sample taken for sequencing was PBMCs or a T cell subset sorted from them (not recorded which). The chain has TRBV7-2 and TRBJ1-4; D remains unclear. The CDR3 sequence: CASSLQPGMELFF. The CDR3 DNA is TGTGCCAGCAGCTTACAACCCGGGATGGAACTGTTTTTT.